Sequencing of this T cell receptor (beta chain) was carried out in a study of blood T cell repertoires in COVID-19. Study overall: Material from acute and convalescent COVID-19 was sourced from the United States, Italy and Spain. From T cells, B-cell-depleted T cells, or PBMCs came the material, which was cDNA or gDNA.

Authors' analysis steps: Estimated nucleated cell counts came from reference gene primer amplification. TCRdb keeps only in-frame clones here, not all; method: immunoSEQ multiplex PCR. The DNA gave D and trimming, while V, J and clone size come from that table. The sample lists around 300,000 clones, 88% occurring once. The clonotype originates from a woman aged 55-69 years in a cohort exposed to, infected with or recovered from COVID-19 (not recorded which). The sequenced material came from PBMCs or T cells enriched from blood (not recorded which).

The CDR3, as DNA: TGTGCCAGCAGCTTAGCGGCGGACAGGGGGCCCGAGCAGTACTTC. Protein sequence: CASSLAADRGPEQYF. The chain links TRBV7-9 to TRBJ2-7; 11 positions agree with TRBD1. V dropped 0 bases and J dropped 6; count of bases not matched to a gene: 4. This CDR3 region has 15 residues. CDR1 is SEHNR and CDR2 is FQNEAQ in the germline V gene (reference sequence).